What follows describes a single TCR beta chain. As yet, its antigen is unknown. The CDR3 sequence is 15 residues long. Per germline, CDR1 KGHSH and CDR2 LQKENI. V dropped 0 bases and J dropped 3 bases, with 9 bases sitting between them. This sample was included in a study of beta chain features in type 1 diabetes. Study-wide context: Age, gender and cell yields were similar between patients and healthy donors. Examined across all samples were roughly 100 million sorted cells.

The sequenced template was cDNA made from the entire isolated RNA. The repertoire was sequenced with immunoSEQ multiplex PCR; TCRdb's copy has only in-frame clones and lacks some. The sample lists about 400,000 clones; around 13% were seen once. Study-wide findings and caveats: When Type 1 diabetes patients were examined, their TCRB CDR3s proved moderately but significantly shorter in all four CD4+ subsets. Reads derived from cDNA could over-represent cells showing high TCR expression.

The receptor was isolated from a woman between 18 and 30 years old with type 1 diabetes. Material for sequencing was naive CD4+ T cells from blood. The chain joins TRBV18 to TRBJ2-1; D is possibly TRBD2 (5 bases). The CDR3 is CASSPPGADYNEQFF. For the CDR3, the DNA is TGTGCCAGCTCACCACCGGGAGCTGACTACAATGAGCAGTTCTTC.